What follows is one TCR beta chain and its context. Its antigen is undetermined. Primed by a sample-barcoded 5' primer and a J-beta primer mix, a second PCR proceeded for 7 to 11 cycles. Each CDR3 protein gets one entry after TCRdb re-called the 5' RACE reads with MiXCR. This sample has over 700,000 distinct CDR3 sequences; about 55% occur once, and the top ten carry approximately 40%. This sample stems from a study of blood T cells in healthy people across ages. Study-level findings and limits: Possibly, changes in expanded clonotypes were confounded because donor CMV status was unknown.

The study recruited healthy Caucasian donors from Russia who were aged about 6 to 90. Every donor gave ten milliliters of peripheral blood. Germline-derived CDR1 and CDR2 are SGHRS and YFSETQ. The CDR3 spans 13 residues. The sequencing sample was made of blood. The V and J genes are TRBV5-1 and TRBJ2-1; 11 bases line up with TRBD2. The receptor was derived from a man aged 80 or over in good health. CDR3 region: CASTSGTYNEQFF. CDR3 DNA: TGCGCATCGACTAGCGGGACCTACAATGAGCAGTTCTTC.